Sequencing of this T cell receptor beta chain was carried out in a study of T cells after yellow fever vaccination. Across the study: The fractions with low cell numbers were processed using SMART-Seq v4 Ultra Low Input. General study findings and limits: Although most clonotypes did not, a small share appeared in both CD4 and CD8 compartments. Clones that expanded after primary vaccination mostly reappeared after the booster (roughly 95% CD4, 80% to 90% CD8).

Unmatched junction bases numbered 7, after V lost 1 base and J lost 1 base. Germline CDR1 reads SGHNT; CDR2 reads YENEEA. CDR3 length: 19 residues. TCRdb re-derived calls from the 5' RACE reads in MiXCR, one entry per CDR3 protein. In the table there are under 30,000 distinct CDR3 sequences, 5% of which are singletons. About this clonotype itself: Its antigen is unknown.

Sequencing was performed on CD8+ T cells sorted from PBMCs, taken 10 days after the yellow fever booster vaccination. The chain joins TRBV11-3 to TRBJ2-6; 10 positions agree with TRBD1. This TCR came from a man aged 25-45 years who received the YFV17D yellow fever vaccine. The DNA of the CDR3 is TGTGCCAGCAGCTTAGGACCGGGACAGGGGCAATCTGGGGCCAACGTCCTGACTTTC. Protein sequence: CASSLGPGQGQSGANVLTF. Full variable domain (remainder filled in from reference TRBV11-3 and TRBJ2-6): EAGVVQSPRYKIIEKKQPVAFWCNPISGHNTLYWYLQNLGQGPELLIRYENEEAVDDSQLPKDRFSAERLKGVDSTLKIQPAELGDSAVYLCASSLGPGQGQSGANVLTFGAGSRLTVL.